A selection of T cell receptor beta chains follows, all from one sample in a study of T cells after posttransplantation cyclophosphamide. Assay: immunoSEQ multiplex PCR; the TCRdb copy retains only in-frame clones and omits some. This table has fewer than 20,000 clones, over 65% appearing once. Sequenced material: PBMCs, taken after an allogeneic stem cell transplant with post-transplant cyclophosphamide. These receptors were obtained from a male patient in his thirties who received an allogeneic stem cell transplant from a related donor, was CMV-positive, and had acute GVHD only. Some T cells here may be from the graft donor. Each CDR3 is given with its conserved first and last residue. The D gene is left open where the match is weak. Size is omitted from some rows. Given values are once, few, many or a class for expanded clones.

v_gene	j_gene	abundance	d_gene	CDR3aa	CDR3nt
TRBV4-3	TRBJ2-3	NA	TRBD2	CASSQMGLAVDTQYF	TGCGCCAGCAGCCAAATGGGGCTAGCGGTAGATACGCAGTATTTT
TRBV7-9	TRBJ2-2	once	TRBD2	CASSLGLAGATGELFF	TGTGCCAGCAGCTTAGGTCTAGCGGGGGCCACCGGGGAGCTGTTTTTT
TRBV6-4	TRBJ1-2	few	NA	CASSSVAGAGNYGYTF	TGTGCCAGCAGTTCCGTGGCAGGGGCCGGTAACTATGGCTACACCTTC
TRBV5-1	TRBJ2-1	NA	TRBD1	CASSSTGGSSYNEQFF	TGCGCCAGCAGCTCGACAGGGGGGAGCTCCTACAATGAGCAGTTCTTC
TRBV7-8	TRBJ1-2	once	TRBD1	CASSGQTGGDPYGYTF	TGTGCCAGCAGCGGACAGACAGGGGGCGATCCCTATGGCTACACCTTC
TRBV11-1	TRBJ1-1	NA	NA	CASSAGLMNTEAFF	TGTGCCAGCAGCGCGGGACTGATGAACACTGAAGCTTTCTTT
TRBV4-2	TRBJ2-1	NA	NA	CASSQEGGRDNEQFF	TGTGCCAGCAGCCAGGAGGGGGGGCGGGACAATGAGCAGTTCTTC
TRBV6-1	TRBJ1-1	NA	TRBD1	CASRGQGAYTEAFF	TGTGCCAGCAGAGGACAGGGGGCTTACACTGAAGCTTTCTTT
TRBV5-8	TRBJ1-1	NA	TRBD1	CASSSGQAAREAFF	TGTGCCAGCAGCTCGGGACAGGCGGCGCGTGAAGCTTTCTTT
TRBV6-5	TRBJ1-1	NA	TRBD1	CASSYFGTANTEAFF	TGTGCCAGCAGTTACTTTGGGACAGCGAACACTGAAGCTTTCTTT
TRBV2	TRBJ2-7	medium-sized	NA	CASSLPEGGYEQYF	TGTGCCAGCAGCCTCCCGGAAGGAGGGTACGAGCAGTACTTC
TRBV30	TRBJ2-7	NA	NA	CAWSGGAWEQYF	TGTGCCTGGAGTGGGGGAGCGTGGGAGCAGTACTTC
TRBV19	TRBJ1-4	NA	NA	CASSLTGPTTNEKLFF	TGTGCCAGTAGTTTGACAGGACCAACAACTAATGAAAAACTGTTTTTT
TRBV7-2	TRBJ2-1	NA	TRBD2	CASSFTGTRYNEQFF	TGTGCCAGCAGCTTTACCGGGACTAGATACAATGAGCAGTTCTTC
TRBV5-1	TRBJ1-2	NA	NA	CASSLDGGDYGYTF	TGCGCCAGCAGCTTGGACGGGGGGGACTATGGCTACACCTTC
TRBV18	TRBJ1-2	NA	NA	CASSPPATLYGYTF	TGTGCCAGCTCACCACCAGCTACCCTCTATGGCTACACCTTC
TRBV27	TRBJ2-5	few	NA	CASSFGIQETQYF	TGTGCCAGCAGTTTCGGGATACAAGAGACCCAGTACTTC